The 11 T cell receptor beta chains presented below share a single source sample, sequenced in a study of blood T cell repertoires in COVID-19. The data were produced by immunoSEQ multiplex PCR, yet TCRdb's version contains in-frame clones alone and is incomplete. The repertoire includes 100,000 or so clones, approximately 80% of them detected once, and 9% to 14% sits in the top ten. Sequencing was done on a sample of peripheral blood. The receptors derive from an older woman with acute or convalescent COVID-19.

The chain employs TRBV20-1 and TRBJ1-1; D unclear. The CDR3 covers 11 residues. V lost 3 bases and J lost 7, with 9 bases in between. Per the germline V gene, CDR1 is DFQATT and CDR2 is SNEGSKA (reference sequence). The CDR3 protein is CSARTNSEAFF. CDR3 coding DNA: TGCAGTGCTAGGACTAATAGTGAAGCTTTCTTT.

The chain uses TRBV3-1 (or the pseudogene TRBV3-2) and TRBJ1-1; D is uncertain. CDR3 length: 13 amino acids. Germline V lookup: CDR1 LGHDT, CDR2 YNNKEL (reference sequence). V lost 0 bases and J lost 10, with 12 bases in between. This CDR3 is CASSQDPLSRAFF. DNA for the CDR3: TGTGCCAGCAGCCAAGATCCCCTTTCTCGAGCTTTCTTT.

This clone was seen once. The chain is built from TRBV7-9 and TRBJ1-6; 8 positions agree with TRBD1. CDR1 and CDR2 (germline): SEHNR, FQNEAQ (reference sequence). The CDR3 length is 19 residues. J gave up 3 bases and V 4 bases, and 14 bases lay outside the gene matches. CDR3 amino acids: CASSSGQGALRGYNSPLHF. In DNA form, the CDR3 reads TGTGCCAGCAGCTCCGGACAGGGAGCCCTCAGGGGCTATAATTCACCCCTCCACTTT.

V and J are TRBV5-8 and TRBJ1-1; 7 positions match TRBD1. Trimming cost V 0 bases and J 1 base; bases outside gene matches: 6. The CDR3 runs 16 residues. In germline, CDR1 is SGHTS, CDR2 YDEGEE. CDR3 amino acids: CASSLVSGGKNTEAFF. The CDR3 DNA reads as TGTGCCAGCAGCTTGGTCTCAGGGGGAAAGAACACTGAAGCTTTCTTT.

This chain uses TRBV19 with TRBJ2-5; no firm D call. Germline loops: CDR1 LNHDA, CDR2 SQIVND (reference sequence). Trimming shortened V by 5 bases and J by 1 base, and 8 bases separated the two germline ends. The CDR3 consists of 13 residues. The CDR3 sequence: CASSQDFQETQYF. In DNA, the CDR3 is TGTGCCAGTAGTCAAGACTTCCAAGAGACCCAGTACTTC.

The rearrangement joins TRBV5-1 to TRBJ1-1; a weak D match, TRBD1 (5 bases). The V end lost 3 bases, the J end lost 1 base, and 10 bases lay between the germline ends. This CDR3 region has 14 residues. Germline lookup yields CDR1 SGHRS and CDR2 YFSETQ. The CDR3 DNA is TGCGCCAGCAGCTCCCTACAGGAGAACACTGAAGCTTTCTTT. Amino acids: CASSSLQENTEAFF.

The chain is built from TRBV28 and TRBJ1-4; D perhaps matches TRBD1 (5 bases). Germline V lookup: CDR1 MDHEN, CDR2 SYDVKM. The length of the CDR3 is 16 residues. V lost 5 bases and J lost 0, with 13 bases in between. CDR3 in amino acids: CASSGGTLATNEKLFF. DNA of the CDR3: TGTGCCAGCAGTGGGGGGACCCTTGCAACTAATGAAAAACTGTTTTTT. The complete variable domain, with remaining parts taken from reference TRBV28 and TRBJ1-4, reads DVKVTQSSRYLVKRTGEKVFLECVQDMDHENMFWYRQDPGLGLRLIYFSYDVKMKEKGDIPEGYSVSREKKERFSLILESASTNQTSMYLCASSGGTLATNEKLFFGSGTQLSVL.

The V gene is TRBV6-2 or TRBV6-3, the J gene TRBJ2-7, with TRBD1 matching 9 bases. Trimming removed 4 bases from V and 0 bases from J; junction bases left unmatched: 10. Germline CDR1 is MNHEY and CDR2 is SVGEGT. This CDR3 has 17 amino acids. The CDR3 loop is CASSLKRTGGASYEQYV. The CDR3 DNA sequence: TGTGCCAGCAGTTTAAAACGTACAGGGGGCGCCTCCTACGAGCAGTACGTC.

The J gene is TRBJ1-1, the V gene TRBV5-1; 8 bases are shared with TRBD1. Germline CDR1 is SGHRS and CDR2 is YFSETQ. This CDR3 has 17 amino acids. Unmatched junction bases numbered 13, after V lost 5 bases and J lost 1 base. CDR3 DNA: TGCGCCAGCAGTCCCGGGACAGGTAATCTCGAGAACACTGAAGCTTTCTTT. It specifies CASSPGTGNLENTEAFF.

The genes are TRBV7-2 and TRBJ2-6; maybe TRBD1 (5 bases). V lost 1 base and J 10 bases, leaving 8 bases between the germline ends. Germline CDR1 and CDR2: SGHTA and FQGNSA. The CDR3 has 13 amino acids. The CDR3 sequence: CASSLEAGNVLTF. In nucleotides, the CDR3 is TGTGCCAGCAGCTTAGAGGCAGGGAACGTCCTGACTTTC.

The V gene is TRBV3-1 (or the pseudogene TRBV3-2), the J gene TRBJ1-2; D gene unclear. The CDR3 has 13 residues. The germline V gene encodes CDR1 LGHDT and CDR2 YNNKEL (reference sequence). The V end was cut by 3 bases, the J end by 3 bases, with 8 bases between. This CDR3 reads CASSHPRDYGYTF. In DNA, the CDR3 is TGTGCCAGCAGCCACCCCCGGGACTATGGCTACACCTTC.